This T cell receptor beta chain is drawn from a study of blood T cells in healthy people across ages. Note on this clonotype: Its specificity is not known.

Through a sample-barcoded 5' primer and a J-beta primer mix, a second PCR was run for about 6 to 12 cycles. TCRdb re-called the 5' RACE reads with MiXCR, one entry per CDR3 protein. The sample lists roughly 2 million distinct CDR3 sequences; about 50% were seen once. Study outcomes and limitations: Naive T cell percentage showed a strong correlation with the diversity of TCR beta.

Donation came from healthy Caucasian individuals in Russia who were aged roughly 6 to 95. CDR1 and CDR2 from the germline V gene are MNHNS and SASEGT. The CDR3 covers 15 residues. Trimming pared 4 bases from V and 7 bases from J, leaving 16 bases between. This TCR derives from a middle-aged woman in good health. Sample: blood. The V gene is TRBV6-1, the J gene TRBJ1-4, with D uncertain. The chain's CDR3 is CASSALKSRSEKLFF. As DNA, the CDR3 is TGTGCCAGCAGTGCCCTGAAGTCTCGGAGTGAAAAACTGTTTTTT.